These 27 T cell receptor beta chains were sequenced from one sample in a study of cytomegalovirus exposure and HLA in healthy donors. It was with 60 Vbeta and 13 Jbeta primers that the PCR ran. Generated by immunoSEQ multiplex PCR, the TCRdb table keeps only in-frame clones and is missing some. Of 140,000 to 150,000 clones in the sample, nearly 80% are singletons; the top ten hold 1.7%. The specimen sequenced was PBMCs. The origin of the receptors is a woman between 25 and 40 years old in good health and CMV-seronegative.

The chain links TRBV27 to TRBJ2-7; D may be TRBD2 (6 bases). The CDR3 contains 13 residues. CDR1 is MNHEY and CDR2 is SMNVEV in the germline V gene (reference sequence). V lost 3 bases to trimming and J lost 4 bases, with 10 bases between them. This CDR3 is CASSLVAGYEQYF. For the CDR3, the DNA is TGTGCCAGCAGTTTGGTGGCGGGGTACGAGCAGTACTTC.

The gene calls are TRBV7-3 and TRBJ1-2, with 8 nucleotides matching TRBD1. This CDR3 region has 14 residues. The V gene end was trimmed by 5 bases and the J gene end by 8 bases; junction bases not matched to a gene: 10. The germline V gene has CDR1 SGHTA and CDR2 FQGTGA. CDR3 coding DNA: TGTGCCAGCAGCCCATCGACAGGGGAGGGAGGCTACACCTTC. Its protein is CASSPSTGEGGYTF.

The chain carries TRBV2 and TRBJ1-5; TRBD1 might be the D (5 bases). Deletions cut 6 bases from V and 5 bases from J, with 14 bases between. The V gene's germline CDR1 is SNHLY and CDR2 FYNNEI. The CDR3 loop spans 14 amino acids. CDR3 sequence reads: CASRKDTSDQPQHF. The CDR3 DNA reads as TGTGCCAGCAGAAAGGACACCTCTGATCAGCCCCAGCATTTT. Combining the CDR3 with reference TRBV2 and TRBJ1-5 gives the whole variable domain EPEVTQTPSHQVTQMGQEVILRCVPISNHLYFYWYRQILGQKVEFLVSFYNNEISEKSEIFDDQFSVERPDGSNFTLKIRSTKLEDSAMYFCASRKDTSDQPQHFGDGTRLSIL.

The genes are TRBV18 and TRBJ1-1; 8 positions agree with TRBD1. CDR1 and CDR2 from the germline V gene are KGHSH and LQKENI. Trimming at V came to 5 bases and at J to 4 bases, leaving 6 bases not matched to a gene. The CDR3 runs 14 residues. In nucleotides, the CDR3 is TGTGCCAGCTCAACAGGGGGGTGGGGCACTGAAGCTTTCTTT. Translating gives CASSTGGWGTEAFF.

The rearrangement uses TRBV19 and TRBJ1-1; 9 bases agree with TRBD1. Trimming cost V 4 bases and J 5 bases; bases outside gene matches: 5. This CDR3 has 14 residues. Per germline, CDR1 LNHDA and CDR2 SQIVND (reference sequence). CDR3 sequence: CASSTGGQGTEAFF. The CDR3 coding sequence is TGTGCCAGTAGTACGGGGGGACAGGGAACTGAAGCTTTCTTT.

The CDR3 sequence is CASSYSLSSGANVLTF. The CDR3 DNA reads TGTGCCAGCAGTTACTCGCTTAGCTCTGGGGCCAACGTCCTGACTTTC. This chain connects TRBV6-5 to TRBJ2-6; D unresolved. Looked up from germline, CDR1 is MNHEY and CDR2 is SVGAGI. The CDR3 runs 16 residues. The germline V and J ends were trimmed by 0 bases and 0 bases, with 6 bases remaining between them.

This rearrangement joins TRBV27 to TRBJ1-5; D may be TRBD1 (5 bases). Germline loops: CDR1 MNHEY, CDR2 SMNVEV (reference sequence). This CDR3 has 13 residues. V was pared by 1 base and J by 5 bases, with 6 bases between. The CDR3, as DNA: TGTGCCAGCAGTTTATTCAGGGATCAGCCCCAGCATTTT. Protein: CASSLFRDQPQHF.

CDR3 sequence reads: CASRPLGGIQNTGELFF. In DNA form, the CDR3 reads TGTGCCAGCAGGCCCCTAGGTGGCATACAGAACACCGGGGAGCTGTTTTTT. The chain employs TRBV5-4 and TRBJ2-2; D is unclear. The CDR3 spans 17 residues. The germline CDR1 and CDR2 sequences are SGHNT and YYREEE (reference sequence). V was shortened by 5 bases and J by 1 base, with 18 bases between the two germline ends.

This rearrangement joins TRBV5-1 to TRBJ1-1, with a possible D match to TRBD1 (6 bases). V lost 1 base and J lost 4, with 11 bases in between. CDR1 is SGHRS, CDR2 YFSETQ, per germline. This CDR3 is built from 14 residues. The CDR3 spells CASSLMGAATEAFF. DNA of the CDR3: TGCGCCAGCAGCTTGATGGGGGCGGCCACTGAAGCTTTCTTT.

The CDR3 reads CASSPRTGGNTEAFF. CDR3 DNA: TGCGCCAGCAGCCCGCGGACAGGGGGGAACACTGAAGCTTTCTTT. This chain connects TRBV5-1 to TRBJ1-1; 10 bases are a match to TRBD1. The CDR3 sequence is 15 residues long. From germline, CDR1 is SGHRS and CDR2 YFSETQ. The trim removed 4 bases at V and 1 base at J, leaving 4 bases unmatched.

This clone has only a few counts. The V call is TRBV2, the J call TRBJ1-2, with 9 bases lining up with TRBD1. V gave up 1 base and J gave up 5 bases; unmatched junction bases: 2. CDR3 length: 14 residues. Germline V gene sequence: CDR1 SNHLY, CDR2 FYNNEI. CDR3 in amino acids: CASSEDGQGYGYTF. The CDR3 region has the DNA TGTGCCAGCAGTGAAGATGGACAGGGGTATGGCTACACCTTC.

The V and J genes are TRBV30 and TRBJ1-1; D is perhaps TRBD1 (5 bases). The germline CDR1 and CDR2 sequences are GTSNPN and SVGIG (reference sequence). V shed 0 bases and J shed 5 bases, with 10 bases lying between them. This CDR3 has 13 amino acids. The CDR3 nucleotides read TGTGCCTGGAGTGTGGGAGGGGAGACTGAAGCTTTCTTT. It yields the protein CAWSVGGETEAFF. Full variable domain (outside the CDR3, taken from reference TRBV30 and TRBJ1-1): SQTIHQWPATLVQPVGSPLSLECTVEGTSNPNLYWYRQAAGRGLQLLFYSVGIGQISSEVPQNLSASRPQDRQFILSSKKLLLSDSGFYLCAWSVGGETEAFFGQGTRLTVV.

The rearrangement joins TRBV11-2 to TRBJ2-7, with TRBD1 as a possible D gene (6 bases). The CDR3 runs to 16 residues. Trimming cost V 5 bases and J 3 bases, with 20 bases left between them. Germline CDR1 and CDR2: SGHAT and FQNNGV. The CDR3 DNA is TGTGCCAGCAGCCCCAGGGACGTAGGGGGATTCTACGAGCAGTACTTC. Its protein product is CASSPRDVGGFYEQYF. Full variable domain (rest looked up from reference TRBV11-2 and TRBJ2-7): EAGVAQSPRYKIIEKRQSVAFWCNPISGHATLYWYQQILGQGPKLLIQFQNNGVVDDSQLPKDRFSAERLKGVDSTLKIQPAKLEDSAVYLCASSPRDVGGFYEQYFGPGTRLTVT.

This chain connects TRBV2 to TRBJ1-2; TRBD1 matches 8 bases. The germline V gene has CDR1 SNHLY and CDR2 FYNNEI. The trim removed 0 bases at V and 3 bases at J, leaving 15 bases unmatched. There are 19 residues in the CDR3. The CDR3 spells CASSEALPPGQGGDYGYTF. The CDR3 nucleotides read TGTGCCAGCAGTGAAGCGCTTCCCCCCGGACAGGGTGGGGACTATGGCTACACCTTC.

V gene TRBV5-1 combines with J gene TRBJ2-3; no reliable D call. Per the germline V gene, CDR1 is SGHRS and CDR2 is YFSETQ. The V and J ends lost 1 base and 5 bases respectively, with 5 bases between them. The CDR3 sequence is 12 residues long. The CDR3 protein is CASSLRGDTQYF. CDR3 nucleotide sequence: TGCGCCAGCAGCTTGAGAGGAGATACGCAGTATTTT.

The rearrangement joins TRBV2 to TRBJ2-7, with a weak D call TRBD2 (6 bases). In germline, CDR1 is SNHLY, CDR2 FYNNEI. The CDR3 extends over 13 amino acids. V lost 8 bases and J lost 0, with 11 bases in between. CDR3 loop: CASSLGSSYEQYF. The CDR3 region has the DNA TGTGCCAGCTCCCTCGGGAGCTCCTACGAGCAGTACTTC.

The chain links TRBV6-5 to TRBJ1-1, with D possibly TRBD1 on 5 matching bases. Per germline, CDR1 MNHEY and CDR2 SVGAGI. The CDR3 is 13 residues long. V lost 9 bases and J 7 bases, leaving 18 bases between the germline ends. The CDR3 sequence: CASRQPIGGEAFF. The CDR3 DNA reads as TGTGCCAGTCGACAGCCCATCGGGGGTGAAGCTTTCTTT.

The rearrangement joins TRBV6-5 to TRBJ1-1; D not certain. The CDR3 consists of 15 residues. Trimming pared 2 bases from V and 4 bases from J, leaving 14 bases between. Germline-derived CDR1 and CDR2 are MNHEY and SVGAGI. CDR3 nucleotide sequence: TGTGCCAGCAGTTACCACGGCCGGGTCCCCACTGAAGCTTTCTTT. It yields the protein CASSYHGRVPTEAFF.

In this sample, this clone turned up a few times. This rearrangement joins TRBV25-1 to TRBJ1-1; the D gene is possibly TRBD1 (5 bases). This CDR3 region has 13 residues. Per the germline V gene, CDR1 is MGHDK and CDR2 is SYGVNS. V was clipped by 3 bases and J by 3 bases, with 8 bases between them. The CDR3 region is CASSDGRDTEAFF. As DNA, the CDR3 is TGTGCCAGCAGTGACGGCAGGGACACTGAAGCTTTCTTT.

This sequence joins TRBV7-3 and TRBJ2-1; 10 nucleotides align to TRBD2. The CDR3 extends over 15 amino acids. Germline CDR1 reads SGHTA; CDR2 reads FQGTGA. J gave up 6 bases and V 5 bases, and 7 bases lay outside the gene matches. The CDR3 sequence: CASSREASGGNEQFF. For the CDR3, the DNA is TGTGCCAGCAGCCGAGAGGCTAGCGGGGGCAATGAGCAGTTCTTC.

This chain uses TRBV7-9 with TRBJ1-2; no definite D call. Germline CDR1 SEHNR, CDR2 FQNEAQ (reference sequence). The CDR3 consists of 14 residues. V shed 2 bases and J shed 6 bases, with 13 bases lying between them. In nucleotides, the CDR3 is TGTGCCAGCAGCTTATATCGGCAAACTAATGGCTACACCTTC. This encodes CASSLYRQTNGYTF.

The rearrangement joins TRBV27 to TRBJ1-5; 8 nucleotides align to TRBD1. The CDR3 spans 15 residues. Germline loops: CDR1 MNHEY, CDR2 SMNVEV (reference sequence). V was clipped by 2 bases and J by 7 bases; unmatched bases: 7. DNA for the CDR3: TGTGCCAGCAGTTTAGACAGGGGAGGAAGCCAGCCCCAGCATTTT. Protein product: CASSLDRGGSQPQHF.

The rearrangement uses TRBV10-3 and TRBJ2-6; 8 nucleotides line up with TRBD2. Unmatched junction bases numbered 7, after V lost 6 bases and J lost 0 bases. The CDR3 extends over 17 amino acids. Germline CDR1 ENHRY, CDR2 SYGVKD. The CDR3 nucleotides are TGTGCCATCAGGTCGGGAGGGGCTTTCTCTGGGGCCAACGTCCTGACTTTC. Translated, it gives CAIRSGGAFSGANVLTF.

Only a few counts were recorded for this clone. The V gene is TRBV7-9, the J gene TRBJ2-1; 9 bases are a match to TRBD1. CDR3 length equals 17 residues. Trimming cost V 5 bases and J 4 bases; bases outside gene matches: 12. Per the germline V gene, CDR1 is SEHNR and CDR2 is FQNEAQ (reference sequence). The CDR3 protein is CASSPSPGQGNYNEQFF. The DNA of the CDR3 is TGTGCCAGCAGCCCATCACCCGGACAGGGGAATTACAATGAGCAGTTCTTC.

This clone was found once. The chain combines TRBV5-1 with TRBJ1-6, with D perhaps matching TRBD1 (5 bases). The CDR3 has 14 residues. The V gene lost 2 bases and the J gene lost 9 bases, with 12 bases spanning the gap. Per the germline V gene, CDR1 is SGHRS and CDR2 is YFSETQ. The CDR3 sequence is CASSFSGGVSPLHF. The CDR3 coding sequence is TGCGCCAGCAGCTTTTCGGGGGGTGTTTCACCCCTCCACTTT.

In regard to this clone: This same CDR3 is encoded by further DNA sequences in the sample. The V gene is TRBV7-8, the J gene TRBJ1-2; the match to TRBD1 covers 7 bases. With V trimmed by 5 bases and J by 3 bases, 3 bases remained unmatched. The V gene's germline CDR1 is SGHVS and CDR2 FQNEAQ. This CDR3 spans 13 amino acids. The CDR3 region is CASSLGTDYGYTF. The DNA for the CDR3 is TGTGCCAGCAGCCTCGGGACAGACTATGGCTACACCTTC.

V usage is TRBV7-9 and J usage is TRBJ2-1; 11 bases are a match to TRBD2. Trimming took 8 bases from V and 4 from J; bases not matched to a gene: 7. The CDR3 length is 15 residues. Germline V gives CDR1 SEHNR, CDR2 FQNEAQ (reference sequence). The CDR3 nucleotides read TGTGCCAGCGGGCTTCTAGCGGGGGGTTACAATGAGCAGTTCTTC. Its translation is CASGLLAGGYNEQFF.